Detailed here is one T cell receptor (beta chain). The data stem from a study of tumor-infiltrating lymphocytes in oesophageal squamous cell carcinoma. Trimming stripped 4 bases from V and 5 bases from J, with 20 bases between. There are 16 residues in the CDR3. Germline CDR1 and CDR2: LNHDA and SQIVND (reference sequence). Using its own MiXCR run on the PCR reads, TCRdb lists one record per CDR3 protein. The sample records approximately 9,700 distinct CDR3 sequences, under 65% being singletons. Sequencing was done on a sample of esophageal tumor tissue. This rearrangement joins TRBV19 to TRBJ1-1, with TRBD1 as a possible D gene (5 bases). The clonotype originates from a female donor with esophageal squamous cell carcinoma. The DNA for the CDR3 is TGTGCCAGTAGTACCGACACGGGACTTTCTGAGACTGAAGCTTTCTTT. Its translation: CASSTDTGLSETEAFF.